This T cell receptor (beta chain) was documented in a study of T cell repertoires in cytomegalovirus infection. The CDR3 is 14 amino acids. Germline-derived CDR1 and CDR2 are SGHDT and YYEEEE. V lost 0 bases and J 3 bases, leaving 7 bases between the germline ends. This clonotype was seen more than once but under ten times. TCRdb analysed the reads with MiXCR anew, one entry per CDR3 protein. The data show 560,000 or so distinct CDR3 sequences, 16% seen once. Sample: CD8+ T cells from PBMCs. The chain uses TRBV5-6 and TRBJ2-1; D may be TRBD2 (5 bases). This TCR derives from a human donor in good health (CMV status not recorded). Some clones in this sample may be carry-over from other donors' samples. The CDR3 spells CASSLVRGYNEQFF. The CDR3 nucleotides are TGTGCCAGCAGCTTGGTTCGGGGCTACAATGAGCAGTTCTTC.